Here is one T cell receptor (beta chain) with its context. Its matching antigen is unknown. The data belong to a study of T cell responses to AZD1222 COVID-19 vaccine. Study-wide points: Baseline seropositivity characterized only a handful of AZD1222 recipients. Spike-specific TCR depth and breadth grew after two AZD1222 doses.

Sequencing used immunoSEQ multiplex PCR; TCRdb keeps in-frame clones, though not all of them. Here the sample spans tens of thousands of clones, approximately 85% being singletons. V shed 4 bases, J shed 1 base, and the junction held 10 bases outside the gene matches. Germline CDR1 and CDR2: SGHNT and YYREEE (reference sequence). The CDR3 spans 16 residues. The origin of this receptor is an adult in good health. This chain joins TRBV5-4 and TRBJ1-1, with 7 bases fitting TRBD1. The sample was peripheral blood, taken on day 0 of AZD1222 vaccination. CDR3 amino acids: CASSDHPTGWNTEAFF. The CDR3 region has the DNA TGTGCCAGCAGCGACCACCCGACAGGGTGGAACACTGAAGCTTTCTTT.